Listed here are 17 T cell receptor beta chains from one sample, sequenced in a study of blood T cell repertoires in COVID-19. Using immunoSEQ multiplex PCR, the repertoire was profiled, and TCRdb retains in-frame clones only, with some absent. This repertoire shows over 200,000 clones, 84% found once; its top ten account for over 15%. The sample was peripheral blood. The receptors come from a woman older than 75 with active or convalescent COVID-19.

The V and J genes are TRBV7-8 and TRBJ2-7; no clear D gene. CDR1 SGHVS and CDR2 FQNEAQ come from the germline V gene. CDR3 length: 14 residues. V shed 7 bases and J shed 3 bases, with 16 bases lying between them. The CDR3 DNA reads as TGTGCCAGCAATGGTTTCGGGTTTAACTACGAGCAGTACTTC. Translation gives CASNGFGFNYEQYF.

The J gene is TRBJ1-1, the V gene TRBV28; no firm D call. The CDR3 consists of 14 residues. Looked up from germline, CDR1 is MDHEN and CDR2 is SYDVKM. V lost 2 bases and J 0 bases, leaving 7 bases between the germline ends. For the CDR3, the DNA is TGTGCCAGCAGTTTAAGAGGGCTGAACACTGAAGCTTTCTTT. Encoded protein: CASSLRGLNTEAFF.

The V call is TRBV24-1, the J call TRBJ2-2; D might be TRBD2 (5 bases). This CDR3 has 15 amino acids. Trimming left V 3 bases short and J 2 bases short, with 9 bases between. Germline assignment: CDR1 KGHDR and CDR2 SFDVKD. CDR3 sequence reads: CATSDPRTNTGELFF. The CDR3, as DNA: TGTGCCACCAGTGATCCCAGGACTAACACCGGGGAGCTGTTTTTT.

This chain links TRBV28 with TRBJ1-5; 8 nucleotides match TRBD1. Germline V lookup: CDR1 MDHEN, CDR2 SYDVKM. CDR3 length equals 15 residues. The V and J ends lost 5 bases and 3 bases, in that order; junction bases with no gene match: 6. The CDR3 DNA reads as TGTGCCAGCAGTCTACCGGGACAGGACAATCAGCCCCAGCATTTT. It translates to CASSLPGQDNQPQHF. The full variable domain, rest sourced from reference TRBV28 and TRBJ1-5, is DVKVTQSSRYLVKRTGEKVFLECVQDMDHENMFWYRQDPGLGLRLIYFSYDVKMKEKGDIPEGYSVSREKKERFSLILESASTNQTSMYLCASSLPGQDNQPQHFGDGTRLSIL.

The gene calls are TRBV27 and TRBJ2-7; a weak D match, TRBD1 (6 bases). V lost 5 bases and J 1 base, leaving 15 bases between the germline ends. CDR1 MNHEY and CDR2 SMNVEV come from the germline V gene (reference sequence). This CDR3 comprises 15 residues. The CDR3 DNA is TGTGCCAGCAGTCCGCTACAGGGATCTTCCTACGAGCAGTACTTC. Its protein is CASSPLQGSSYEQYF.

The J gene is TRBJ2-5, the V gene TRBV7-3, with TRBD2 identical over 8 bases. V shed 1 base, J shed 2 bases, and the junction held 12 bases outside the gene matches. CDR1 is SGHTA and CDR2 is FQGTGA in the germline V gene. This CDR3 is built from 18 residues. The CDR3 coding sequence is TGTGCCAGCAGCTTAAGAGCGCGCGGGGGGCCTTCTCAAGAGACCCAGTACTTC. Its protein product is CASSLRARGGPSQETQYF.

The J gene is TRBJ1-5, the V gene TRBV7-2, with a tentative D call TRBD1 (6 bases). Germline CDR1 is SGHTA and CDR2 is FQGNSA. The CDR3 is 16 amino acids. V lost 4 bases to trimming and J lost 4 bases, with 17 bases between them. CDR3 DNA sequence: TGTGCCAGCAGCTCTCCTGGCAGGGGAATTAATCAGCCCCAGCATTTT. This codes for CASSSPGRGINQPQHF.

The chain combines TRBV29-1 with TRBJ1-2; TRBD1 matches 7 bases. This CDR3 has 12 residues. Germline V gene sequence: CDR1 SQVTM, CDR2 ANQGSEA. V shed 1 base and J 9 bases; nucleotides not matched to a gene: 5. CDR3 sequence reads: CSVEATGASYTF. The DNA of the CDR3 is TGCAGCGTTGAAGCAACAGGGGCTAGCTACACCTTC.

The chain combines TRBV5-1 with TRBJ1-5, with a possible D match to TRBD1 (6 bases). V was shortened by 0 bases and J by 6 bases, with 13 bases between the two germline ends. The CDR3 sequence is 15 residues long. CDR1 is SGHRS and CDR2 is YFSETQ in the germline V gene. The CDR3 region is CASSLGIGGGQPQHF. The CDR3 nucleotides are TGCGCCAGCAGCTTGGGGATAGGGGGTGGTCAGCCCCAGCATTTT. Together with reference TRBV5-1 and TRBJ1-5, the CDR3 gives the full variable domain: KAGVTQTPRYLIKTRGQQVTLSCSPISGHRSVSWYQQTPGQGLQFLFEYFSETQRNKGNFPGRFSGRQFSNSRSEMNVSTLELGDSALYLCASSLGIGGGQPQHFGDGTRLSIL.

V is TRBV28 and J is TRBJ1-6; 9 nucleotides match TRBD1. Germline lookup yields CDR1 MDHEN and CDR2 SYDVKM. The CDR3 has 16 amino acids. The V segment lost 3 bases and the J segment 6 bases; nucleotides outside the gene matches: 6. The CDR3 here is CASSLWPGQGNSPLHF. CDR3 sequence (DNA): TGTGCCAGCAGTTTGTGGCCGGGACAGGGTAATTCACCCCTCCACTTT.

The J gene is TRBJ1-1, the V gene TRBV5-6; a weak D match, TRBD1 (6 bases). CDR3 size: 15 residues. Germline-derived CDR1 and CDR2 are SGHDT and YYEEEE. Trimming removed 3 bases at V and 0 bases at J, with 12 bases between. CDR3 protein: CASSSRTELNTEAFF. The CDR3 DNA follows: TGTGCCAGCAGCTCAAGGACAGAATTGAACACTGAAGCTTTCTTT.

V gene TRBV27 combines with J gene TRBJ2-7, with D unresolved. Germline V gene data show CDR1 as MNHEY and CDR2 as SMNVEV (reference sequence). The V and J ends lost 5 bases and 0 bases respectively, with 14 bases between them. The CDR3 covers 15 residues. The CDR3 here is CASSNYQRSSYEQYF. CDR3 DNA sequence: TGTGCCAGCAGTAACTACCAAAGGAGCTCCTACGAGCAGTACTTC.

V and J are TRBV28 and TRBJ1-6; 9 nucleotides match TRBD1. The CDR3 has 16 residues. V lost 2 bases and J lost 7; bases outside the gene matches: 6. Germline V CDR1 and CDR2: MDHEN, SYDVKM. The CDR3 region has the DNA TGTGCCAGCAGTTTAAGGACCGGGACAGGGAATTCACCCCTCCACTTT. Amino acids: CASSLRTGTGNSPLHF.

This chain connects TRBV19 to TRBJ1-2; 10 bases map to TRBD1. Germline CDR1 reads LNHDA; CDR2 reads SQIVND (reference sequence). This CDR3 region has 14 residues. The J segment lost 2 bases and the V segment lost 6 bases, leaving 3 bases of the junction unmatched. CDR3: CASSPGQGNYGYTF. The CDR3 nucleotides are TGTGCCAGTAGCCCGGGACAGGGGAACTATGGCTACACCTTC.

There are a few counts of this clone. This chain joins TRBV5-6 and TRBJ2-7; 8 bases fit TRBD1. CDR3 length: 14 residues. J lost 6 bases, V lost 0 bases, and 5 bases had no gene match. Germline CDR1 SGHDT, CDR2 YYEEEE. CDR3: CASSLVPTGVEQYF. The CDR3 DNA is TGTGCCAGCAGCTTGGTTCCGACAGGGGTCGAGCAGTACTTC.

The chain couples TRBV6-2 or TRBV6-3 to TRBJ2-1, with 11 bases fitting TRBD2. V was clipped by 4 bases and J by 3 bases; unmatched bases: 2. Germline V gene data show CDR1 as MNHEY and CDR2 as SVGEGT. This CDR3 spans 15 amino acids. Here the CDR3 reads CASSSTSGGYNEQFF. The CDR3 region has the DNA TGTGCCAGCAGTTCCACTAGCGGGGGCTACAATGAGCAGTTCTTC.

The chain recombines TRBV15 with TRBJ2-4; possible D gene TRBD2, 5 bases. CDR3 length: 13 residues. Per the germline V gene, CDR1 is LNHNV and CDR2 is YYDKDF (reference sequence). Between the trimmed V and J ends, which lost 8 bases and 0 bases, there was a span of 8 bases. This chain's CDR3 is CATAGIAKNIQYF. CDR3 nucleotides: TGTGCCACCGCCGGGATAGCCAAAAACATTCAGTACTTC.